Listed below are T cell receptor beta chains from one sample, sequenced in a study of cytomegalovirus exposure and HLA in healthy donors. Assay: immunoSEQ multiplex PCR; the TCRdb copy retains only in-frame clones and omits some. The data hold about 130,000 clones, with about 81% observed a single time. Sequences were obtained from PBMCs. The receptor source for this set is a woman between 25 and 40 years old in good health and CMV-seronegative. Both conserved end residues are part of each CDR3. Each record gives: J gene, V gene, clone size, D gene, CDR3 protein, CDR3 DNA. D genes are given only for firm matches. Clone size is shown for a subset of rows, as once, few, many or a class of expanded clone.

j_call: TRBJ2-1; v_call: TRBV6-1; clone_size: NA; d_call: TRBD2; cdr3_aa: CASRSGGTYNEQFF; cdr3_nt: TGTGCCAGCAGAAGCGGGGGGACCTACAATGAGCAGTTCTTC
j_call: TRBJ1-4; v_call: TRBV10-2; clone_size: NA; d_call: NA; cdr3_aa: CASSGDILSTNEKLFF; cdr3_nt: TGCGCCAGCAGCGGGGACATCCTTTCAACTAATGAAAAACTGTTTTTT
j_call: TRBJ2-7; v_call: TRBV7-9; clone_size: NA; d_call: NA; cdr3_aa: CATSPPAYEQYF; cdr3_nt: TGTGCCACCTCACCTCCAGCCTACGAGCAGTACTTC
j_call: TRBJ2-1; v_call: TRBV27; clone_size: NA; d_call: NA; cdr3_aa: CASRTAYNEQFF; cdr3_nt: TGTGCCAGCAGGACAGCATACAATGAGCAGTTCTTC
j_call: TRBJ2-1; v_call: TRBV7-6; clone_size: once; d_call: NA; cdr3_aa: CASSLLEYNEQFF; cdr3_nt: TGTGCCAGCAGCTTACTCGAGTACAATGAGCAGTTCTTC
j_call: TRBJ2-1; v_call: TRBV29-1; clone_size: NA; d_call: NA; cdr3_aa: CSVEFGLGGVLNEQFF; cdr3_nt: TGCAGCGTTGAATTCGGGCTAGGGGGAGTCCTGAATGAGCAGTTCTTC
j_call: TRBJ1-1; v_call: TRBV27; clone_size: NA; d_call: NA; cdr3_aa: CASSLGRLEREAFF; cdr3_nt: TGTGCCAGCAGTTTGGGGAGACTGGAGCGTGAAGCTTTCTTT
j_call: TRBJ1-1; v_call: TRBV19; clone_size: NA; d_call: NA; cdr3_aa: CASSIKPTTEAFF; cdr3_nt: TGTGCCAGTAGTATTAAGCCAACCACTGAAGCTTTCTTT
j_call: TRBJ2-1; v_call: TRBV5-1; clone_size: once; d_call: NA; cdr3_aa: CASSSTRTGYNEQFF; cdr3_nt: TGCGCCAGCAGCTCAACTAGGACCGGCTACAATGAGCAGTTCTTC
j_call: TRBJ2-1; v_call: TRBV9; clone_size: NA; d_call: NA; cdr3_aa: CASSVNGLSYNEQFF; cdr3_nt: TGTGCCAGCAGCGTAAACGGGTTATCCTACAATGAGCAGTTCTTC
j_call: TRBJ2-7; v_call: TRBV10-2; clone_size: NA; d_call: NA; cdr3_aa: CASSDTVRDNAAEQYF; cdr3_nt: TGCGCCAGCAGTGATACTGTCCGGGACAATGCGGCCGAGCAGTACTTC
j_call: TRBJ2-3; v_call: TRBV6-1; clone_size: few; d_call: TRBD1; cdr3_aa: CASSGQGIIRRSTDTQYF; cdr3_nt: TGTGCCAGCAGTGGACAGGGGATAATCCGCCGGAGCACAGATACGCAGTATTTT
j_call: TRBJ2-1; v_call: TRBV5-6; clone_size: NA; d_call: TRBD2; cdr3_aa: CASSLYISGSYEQFF; cdr3_nt: TGTGCCAGCAGCTTGTATATTAGCGGGAGCTATGAGCAGTTCTTC
j_call: TRBJ2-6; v_call: TRBV11-2; clone_size: NA; d_call: NA; cdr3_aa: CASSLGRLSGANVLTF; cdr3_nt: TGTGCCAGCAGCTTAGGCAGGCTCTCTGGGGCCAACGTCCTGACTTTC
j_call: TRBJ1-5; v_call: TRBV7-2; clone_size: NA; d_call: NA; cdr3_aa: CASSLPRGAASNQPQHF; cdr3_nt: TGTGCCAGCAGCTTACCGCGCGGGGCTGCTAGCAATCAGCCCCAGCATTTT
j_call: TRBJ2-5; v_call: TRBV19; clone_size: NA; d_call: NA; cdr3_aa: CASSPQLQETQYF; cdr3_nt: TGTGCCAGTAGTCCACAGCTCCAAGAGACCCAGTACTTC
j_call: TRBJ2-5; v_call: TRBV9; clone_size: few; d_call: TRBD1; cdr3_aa: CASSASGQGARETQYF; cdr3_nt: TGTGCCAGCAGCGCGTCGGGACAGGGGGCGAGGGAGACCCAGTACTTC
j_call: TRBJ2-1; v_call: TRBV7-9; clone_size: NA; d_call: NA; cdr3_aa: CASSLGHGTINEQFF; cdr3_nt: TGTGCCAGCAGCTTAGGGCATGGGACAATCAATGAGCAGTTCTTC
j_call: TRBJ2-4; v_call: TRBV5-1; clone_size: once; d_call: TRBD2; cdr3_aa: CASSTSGTSSIQYF; cdr3_nt: TGCGCCAGCAGCACCTCCGGGACTAGCAGCATTCAGTACTTC
j_call: TRBJ1-2; v_call: TRBV21-1; clone_size: once; d_call: NA; cdr3_aa: CASSRQGAGGYTF; cdr3_nt: TGTGCCAGCAGCAGACAGGGGGCGGGTGGCTACACCTTC
j_call: TRBJ2-4; v_call: TRBV6-5; clone_size: NA; d_call: NA; cdr3_aa: CASSYSYLAKNIQYF; cdr3_nt: TGTGCCAGCAGTTATTCCTATCTAGCCAAAAACATTCAGTACTTC
j_call: TRBJ2-7; v_call: TRBV6-1; clone_size: NA; d_call: NA; cdr3_aa: CASSHGSYEQYF; cdr3_nt: TGTGCCAGCAGCCACGGCTCCTACGAGCAGTACTTC
j_call: TRBJ2-1; v_call: TRBV4-1; clone_size: NA; d_call: TRBD1; cdr3_aa: CASSQGGITGTGGGNEQFF; cdr3_nt: TGCGCCAGCAGCCAAGGAGGAATAACCGGGACAGGGGGTGGCAATGAGCAGTTCTTC
j_call: TRBJ2-1; v_call: TRBV6-6; clone_size: NA; d_call: NA; cdr3_aa: CASSYPSLDNEQFF; cdr3_nt: TGTGCCAGCAGTTACCCATCCCTAGACAATGAGCAGTTCTTC
j_call: TRBJ1-1; v_call: TRBV11-2; clone_size: NA; d_call: NA; cdr3_aa: CASSLRGGNTEAFF; cdr3_nt: TGTGCCAGCAGCTTAAGGGGGGGGAACACTGAAGCTTTCTTT
j_call: TRBJ2-7; v_call: TRBV18; clone_size: NA; d_call: TRBD2; cdr3_aa: CASSSIAGSELEQYF; cdr3_nt: TGTGCCAGCTCATCAATAGCGGGGTCGGAGCTCGAGCAGTACTTC
j_call: TRBJ2-1; v_call: TRBV11-3; clone_size: few; d_call: NA; cdr3_aa: CASSFGAFNVGDEQFF; cdr3_nt: TGTGCCAGCAGCTTTGGGGCCTTCAACGTAGGTGATGAGCAGTTCTTC
j_call: TRBJ2-7; v_call: TRBV6-5; clone_size: NA; d_call: TRBD1; cdr3_aa: CASSYLGRGQYEQYF; cdr3_nt: TGTGCCAGCAGTTACTTGGGCAGGGGGCAATACGAGCAGTACTTC
j_call: TRBJ1-2; v_call: TRBV7-2; clone_size: NA; d_call: NA; cdr3_aa: CASSLLKPGLYYGYTF; cdr3_nt: TGTGCCAGCAGCTTACTTAAACCGGGACTCTACTATGGCTACACCTTC
j_call: TRBJ2-7; v_call: TRBV7-8; clone_size: once; d_call: NA; cdr3_aa: CASSNASFGSEWYF; cdr3_nt: TGTGCCAGCAGCAACGCTAGCTTCGGCTCCGAATGGTACTTC
j_call: TRBJ1-1; v_call: TRBV5-1; clone_size: NA; d_call: NA; cdr3_aa: CASTISPGFMNTEAFF; cdr3_nt: TGCGCCAGCACCATCAGTCCGGGGTTCATGAACACTGAAGCTTTCTTT
j_call: TRBJ1-2; v_call: TRBV5-5; clone_size: NA; d_call: TRBD1; cdr3_aa: CASSPDRVTLWYGYTF; cdr3_nt: TGTGCCAGCAGCCCCGACAGGGTGACTTTATGGTATGGCTACACCTTC
j_call: TRBJ1-4; v_call: TRBV28; clone_size: NA; d_call: TRBD1; cdr3_aa: CASSRTGEEEKLFF; cdr3_nt: TGTGCCAGCAGTCGGACAGGGGAGGAGGAAAAACTGTTTTTT
j_call: TRBJ2-5; v_call: TRBV30; clone_size: NA; d_call: TRBD2; cdr3_aa: CAWSGLAGGETQYF; cdr3_nt: TGTGCCTGGAGTGGACTAGCGGGGGGTGAGACCCAGTACTTC
j_call: TRBJ2-1; v_call: TRBV27; clone_size: NA; d_call: NA; cdr3_aa: CASSPRVNSYNEQFF; cdr3_nt: TGTGCCAGCAGTCCCCGGGTCAACTCCTACAATGAGCAGTTCTTC
j_call: TRBJ1-2; v_call: TRBV18; clone_size: NA; d_call: NA; cdr3_aa: CASSPGSNYGYTF; cdr3_nt: TGTGCCAGCTCACCAGGCAGTAACTATGGCTACACCTTC
j_call: TRBJ1-3; v_call: TRBV13; clone_size: NA; d_call: NA; cdr3_aa: CASSPRPGIGNTIYF; cdr3_nt: TGTGCCAGCAGCCCTAGGCCTGGTATCGGAAACACCATATATTTT
j_call: TRBJ1-2; v_call: TRBV5-5; clone_size: few; d_call: TRBD1; cdr3_aa: CASSLGDRDGYTF; cdr3_nt: TGTGCCAGCAGCTTGGGGGACAGGGATGGCTACACCTTC
j_call: TRBJ2-6; v_call: TRBV27; clone_size: NA; d_call: TRBD1; cdr3_aa: CASSFRGHGANVLTF; cdr3_nt: TGTGCCAGCAGTTTCAGGGGGCATGGGGCCAACGTCCTGACTTTC
j_call: TRBJ1-1; v_call: TRBV25-1; clone_size: NA; d_call: NA; cdr3_aa: CASSEWGRAAFF; cdr3_nt: TGTGCCAGCAGTGAATGGGGCAGGGCAGCTTTCTTT
j_call: TRBJ1-2; v_call: TRBV6-5; clone_size: NA; d_call: TRBD1; cdr3_aa: CASSYRGQGRYGYTF; cdr3_nt: TGTGCCAGCAGTTACCGGGGACAGGGCCGCTATGGCTACACCTTC
j_call: TRBJ2-3; v_call: TRBV9; clone_size: NA; d_call: NA; cdr3_aa: CASSADGSTDTQYF; cdr3_nt: TGTGCCAGCAGCGCAGACGGGAGCACAGATACGCAGTATTTT
j_call: TRBJ2-4; v_call: TRBV11-2; clone_size: NA; d_call: NA; cdr3_aa: CASSPDAGAKNIQYF; cdr3_nt: TGTGCCAGCAGCCCCGACGCGGGGGCGAAAAACATTCAGTACTTC
j_call: TRBJ2-3; v_call: TRBV5-1; clone_size: NA; d_call: NA; cdr3_aa: CASSLGAGDTQYF; cdr3_nt: TGCGCCAGCTCGCTGGGGGCGGGAGATACGCAGTATTTT
j_call: TRBJ1-5; v_call: TRBV9; clone_size: few; d_call: NA; cdr3_aa: CASSVGGGIHQPQHF; cdr3_nt: TGTGCCAGCAGCGTAGGTGGGGGGATCCATCAGCCCCAGCATTTT
j_call: TRBJ2-3; v_call: TRBV5-6; clone_size: once; d_call: NA; cdr3_aa: CASSSDSEGDTQYF; cdr3_nt: TGTGCCAGCAGCTCGGACTCGGAGGGGGATACGCAGTATTTT
j_call: TRBJ2-3; v_call: TRBV4-2; clone_size: NA; d_call: TRBD2; cdr3_aa: CASSQVRGGVTDTQYF; cdr3_nt: TGTGCCAGCAGCCAAGTCCGGGGGGGCGTGACAGATACGCAGTATTTT
j_call: TRBJ1-4; v_call: TRBV19; clone_size: NA; d_call: TRBD1; cdr3_aa: CASSPGTGYYEKLFF; cdr3_nt: TGTGCCAGTAGCCCAGGGACAGGCTACTACGAAAAACTGTTTTTT
j_call: TRBJ2-1; v_call: TRBV4-2; clone_size: NA; d_call: NA; cdr3_aa: CASSQEGGALSSYNEQFF; cdr3_nt: TGTGCCAGCAGCCAAGAAGGGGGGGCCCTCAGCTCCTACAATGAGCAGTTCTTC
j_call: TRBJ2-1; v_call: TRBV5-4; clone_size: NA; d_call: NA; cdr3_aa: CASSPMGDEQFF; cdr3_nt: TGTGCCAGCAGCCCCATGGGAGATGAGCAGTTCTTC
j_call: TRBJ2-1; v_call: TRBV11-1; clone_size: NA; d_call: TRBD2; cdr3_aa: CASSSLAGGLRNEQFF; cdr3_nt: TGTGCCAGCAGCTCACTAGCGGGAGGGTTGAGGAATGAGCAGTTCTTC
j_call: TRBJ2-1; v_call: TRBV5-1; clone_size: NA; d_call: TRBD2; cdr3_aa: CASSSLAGGNNEQFF; cdr3_nt: TGCGCCAGCAGCTCACTAGCGGGAGGTAACAATGAGCAGTTCTTC
j_call: TRBJ1-1; v_call: TRBV9; clone_size: NA; d_call: TRBD1; cdr3_aa: CASSVPDNGQGAFF; cdr3_nt: TGTGCCAGCAGCGTACCAGACAACGGACAGGGTGCCTTCTTT
j_call: TRBJ2-1; v_call: TRBV7-9; clone_size: few; d_call: NA; cdr3_aa: CASSRLDNEQFF; cdr3_nt: TGTGCCAGCAGTCGTCTAGACAATGAGCAGTTCTTC
j_call: TRBJ1-2; v_call: TRBV5-1; clone_size: NA; d_call: NA; cdr3_aa: CASSPGFANYGYTF; cdr3_nt: TGCGCCAGCAGTCCAGGCTTTGCTAACTATGGCTACACCTTC
j_call: TRBJ2-2; v_call: TRBV9; clone_size: NA; d_call: NA; cdr3_aa: CASSAQSTGELFF; cdr3_nt: TGTGCCAGCAGCGCACAGAGCACCGGGGAGCTGTTTTTT
j_call: TRBJ2-5; v_call: TRBV5-5; clone_size: NA; d_call: TRBD1; cdr3_aa: CASSRRTGGQETQYF; cdr3_nt: TGTGCCAGCAGCCGACGGACAGGGGGCCAAGAGACCCAGTACTTC
j_call: TRBJ2-7; v_call: TRBV11-3; clone_size: NA; d_call: TRBD2; cdr3_aa: CASRSGTSEYYEQYF; cdr3_nt: TGTGCCAGCCGTTCCGGGACTAGCGAATACTACGAGCAGTACTTC
j_call: TRBJ1-3; v_call: TRBV9; clone_size: once; d_call: TRBD1; cdr3_aa: CASSVADRGPGNTIYF; cdr3_nt: TGTGCCAGCAGCGTAGCGGACAGGGGGCCCGGAAACACCATATATTTT